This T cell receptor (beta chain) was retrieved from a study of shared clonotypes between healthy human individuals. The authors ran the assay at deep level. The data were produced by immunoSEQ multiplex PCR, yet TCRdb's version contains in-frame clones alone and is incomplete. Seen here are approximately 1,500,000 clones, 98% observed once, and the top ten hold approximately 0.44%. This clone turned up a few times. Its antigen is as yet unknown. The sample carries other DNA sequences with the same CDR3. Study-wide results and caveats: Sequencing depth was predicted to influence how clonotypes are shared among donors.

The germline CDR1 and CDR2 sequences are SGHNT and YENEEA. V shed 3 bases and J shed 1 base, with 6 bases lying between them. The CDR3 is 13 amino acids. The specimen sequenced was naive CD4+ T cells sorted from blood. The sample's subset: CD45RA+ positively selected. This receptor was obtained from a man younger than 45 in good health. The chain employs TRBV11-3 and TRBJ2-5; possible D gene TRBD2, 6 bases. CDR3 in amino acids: CASSLGLQETQYF. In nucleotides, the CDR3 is TGTGCCAGCAGCTTGGGACTCCAAGAGACCCAGTACTTC.